These 29 T cell receptor beta chains came from one sample sequenced in a study of T cells in Graves' hyperthyroidism and ophthalmopathy. The source material, RNA transcripts, was used to amplify TCR beta CDR3 regions. The HTBI set primed first-round TCR CDR3 RT-PCR. TCRdb reprocessed the multiplex PCR reads with MiXCR, giving one entry per CDR3 protein. The table records about 210,000 distinct CDR3 sequences, about 16% of them present only once. The sample was blood. Source of these receptors: a man aged 40-49 years with Graves' hyperthyroidism.

J is TRBJ1-1 and V is TRBV28, with 7 bases aligning to TRBD1. The CDR3 is made up of 14 amino acids. Germline trimming cut 4 bases from V and 4 bases from J; bases unmatched to any gene: 6. Germline lookup yields CDR1 MDHEN and CDR2 SYDVKM. CDR3 in DNA: TGTGCCAGCAGTTCGACAGGGAGCGCCACTGAAGCTTTCTTT. As protein: CASSSTGSATEAFF.

This chain joins TRBV29-1 and TRBJ1-1; 9 bases fit TRBD1. The CDR3 has 15 residues. Germline trimming cut 7 bases from V and 1 base from J; bases unmatched to any gene: 10. Looked up from germline, CDR1 is SQVTM and CDR2 is ANQGSEA. DNA of the CDR3: TGCAGCGCTTATACAGGGGGCGCGGGGAACACTGAAGCTTTCTTT. It codes for CSAYTGGAGNTEAFF.

The V and J genes are TRBV20-1 and TRBJ1-1; 7 nucleotides match TRBD1. CDR3 length equals 16 residues. J lost 6 bases, V lost 0 bases, and 13 bases had no gene match. CDR1 is DFQATT, CDR2 SNEGSKA, per germline (reference sequence). The CDR3 is CSARDFETGFSPEAFF. CDR3 DNA: TGCAGTGCTAGAGATTTTGAGACAGGGTTTTCTCCTGAAGCTTTCTTT.

This clonotype was detected ten times or more. The CDR3 coding sequence is TGTGCCAGCAGCATCACTAGCGGGGGGCCCAATGAGCAGTTCTTC. Its translation is CASSITSGGPNEQFF. J is TRBJ2-1 and V is TRBV7-2; 12 nucleotides line up with TRBD2. This CDR3 is 15 amino acids long. The J segment lost 6 bases and the V segment lost 5 bases, leaving 5 bases of the junction unmatched. Germline-derived CDR1 and CDR2 are SGHTA and FQGNSA.

This clonotype was seen repeatedly, ten times or more. The chain carries TRBV6-2 or TRBV6-3 and TRBJ2-7, with 9 bases fitting TRBD2. Germline lookup yields CDR1 MNHEY and CDR2 SVGEGT. CDR3 length: 15 amino acids. V dropped 8 bases and J dropped 4; count of bases not matched to a gene: 12. The CDR3 region is CASSRSASGVYEQYF. The CDR3 DNA sequence: TGTGCCAGCTCCCGGAGTGCTAGCGGGGTGTACGAGCAGTACTTC.

This clonotype was counted at least ten times. The rearrangement joins TRBV12-3 or TRBV12-4 to TRBJ1-1; D call uncertain. The CDR3 is 14 amino acids. V was trimmed by 1 base and J by 7 bases, leaving 13 bases between them. CDR3 sequence reads: CASSLDTSGGEAFF. The CDR3 nucleotides read TGTGCCAGCAGTTTAGACACCTCAGGAGGTGAAGCTTTCTTT.

In this sample, this clonotype turned up many times. V is TRBV28 and J is TRBJ2-7; D may be TRBD1 (6 bases). The CDR3 loop spans 16 amino acids. The germline V gene has CDR1 MDHEN and CDR2 SYDVKM. V shed 3 bases and J shed 0 bases, with 15 bases lying between them. CDR3 DNA sequence: TGTGCCAGCAGTTTGGCCGGGACAATTAACTCCTACGAGCAGTACTTC. It encodes CASSLAGTINSYEQYF.

This clonotype has ten or more counts. V gene TRBV7-2 combines with J gene TRBJ2-7; 8 positions match TRBD1. CDR3 length equals 16 residues. The germline CDR1 and CDR2 sequences are SGHTA and FQGNSA. J lost 0 bases, V lost 1 base, and 5 bases had no gene match. CDR3 nucleotides: TGTGCCAGCAGCTTAGGAGGACAGGGCTACTCCTACGAGCAGTACTTC. Translating it yields CASSLGGQGYSYEQYF.

This clonotype showed up many times. J is TRBJ1-1 and V is TRBV20-1; TRBD1 aligns across 7 bases. This CDR3 comprises 13 residues. J was trimmed by 5 bases and V by 3 bases; bases with no gene match: 6. Germline CDR1 reads DFQATT; CDR2 reads SNEGSKA (reference sequence). DNA of the CDR3: TGCAGTGCTAGGAGGGGGCGGGAGACTGAAGCTTTCTTT. Translated: CSARRGRETEAFF.

This clonotype has just a few counts. J is TRBJ1-1 and V is TRBV6-5; D gene unclear. V lost 0 bases, J lost 2 bases, and 7 bases lay in between. This CDR3 region has 14 residues. CDR1 MNHEY and CDR2 SVGAGI come from the germline V gene. The CDR3 DNA reads TGTGCCAGCAGTTACTCGAGGTTTAACACTGAAGCTTTCTTT. Translated: CASSYSRFNTEAFF.

This chain connects TRBV10-3 to TRBJ1-1, with no clear D. Germline loops: CDR1 ENHRY, CDR2 SYGVKD. Trimming cost V 6 bases and J 5 bases, with 13 bases left between them. There are 13 residues in the CDR3. For the CDR3, the DNA is TGTGCCATCAGCAGACGGGCATTGACTGAAGCTTTCTTT. This gives the protein CAISRRALTEAFF.

This clonotype was counted at least ten times. CDR3 region: CAWSVTGTNNSPLHF. Written as DNA, the CDR3 is TGTGCCTGGAGTGTAACGGGGACGAATAATTCACCCCTCCACTTT. The chain employs TRBV30 and TRBJ1-6; D might be TRBD1 (5 bases). The CDR3 contains 15 residues. Germline V gene sequence: CDR1 GTSNPN, CDR2 SVGIG (reference sequence). Trimming cost V 0 bases and J 5 bases, with 11 bases left between them.

At least ten counts were recorded for this clonotype. V and J are TRBV28 and TRBJ2-5, with a weak D call TRBD1 (5 bases). Germline V lookup: CDR1 MDHEN, CDR2 SYDVKM. Deletions cut 1 base from V and 4 bases from J, with 7 bases between. This CDR3 spans 13 amino acids. CDR3: CASSLYQGETQYF. In DNA form, the CDR3 reads TGTGCCAGCAGTTTATATCAGGGAGAGACCCAGTACTTC.

The chain has TRBV7-9 and TRBJ1-4, with 7 bases lining up with TRBD1. This CDR3 comprises 15 residues. Germline V gene sequence: CDR1 SEHNR, CDR2 FQNEAQ (reference sequence). V gave up 5 bases and J gave up 7 bases; unmatched junction bases: 10. CDR3 sequence: CASSIPGGGGEKLFF. The CDR3 DNA sequence: TGTGCCAGCAGCATACCAGGGGGAGGGGGTGAAAAACTGTTTTTT.

This clonotype has at least ten counts. The rearrangement joins TRBV6-2 or TRBV6-3 to TRBJ1-6, with a tentative D call TRBD1 (6 bases). The CDR3 has 14 amino acids. Germline V gene lookup returns CDR1 MNHEY and CDR2 SVGEGT. With 4 bases removed from V and 7 bases from J, the gap between germline ends came to 11 bases. CDR3 region: CASSSGQKNSPLHF. In DNA, the CDR3 is TGTGCCAGCAGTTCAGGACAGAAAAATTCACCCCTCCACTTT.

This clonotype occurred many times. The V call is TRBV2, the J call TRBJ1-2; the D gene is possibly TRBD1 (5 bases). Trimming shortened V by 5 bases and J by 2 bases, and 12 bases separated the two germline ends. In germline, CDR1 is SNHLY, CDR2 FYNNEI. This CDR3 is built from 14 residues. This CDR3 reads CASSPPDRNYGYTF. CDR3 DNA: TGTGCCAGCAGTCCTCCCGACAGAAACTATGGCTACACCTTC.

The genes are TRBV10-2 and TRBJ2-4; the D is unclear. Germline V CDR1 and CDR2: WSHSY, SAAADI. V lost 8 bases and J lost 5, with 13 bases in between. The CDR3 runs 13 residues. In DNA, the CDR3 is TGCGCCAGCGGGGAATCGAGGCAAAACATTCAGTACTTC. Its protein is CASGESRQNIQYF.

Many counts were recorded for this clonotype. V gene TRBV11-2 combines with J gene TRBJ2-5; no definite D call. The CDR3 extends over 14 amino acids. Germline V CDR1 and CDR2: SGHAT, FQNNGV. The ends were cut back, 5 bases at V and 5 bases at J, with 15 bases in the middle. In DNA, the CDR3 is TGTGCCAGCAGCCCAGCGCCTGGGCGGGAGACCCAGTACTTC. Protein sequence: CASSPAPGRETQYF.

Many counts were recorded for this clonotype. The chain combines TRBV3-1 with TRBJ1-1; D is perhaps TRBD1 (5 bases). The germline V gene encodes CDR1 LGHDT and CDR2 YNNKEL (reference sequence). Trimming took 3 bases from V and 6 from J, leaving 17 bases between them. This CDR3 is 15 amino acids long. The CDR3 DNA reads as TGTGCCAGCAGCCACTCAGGGTCCTTAGCTGCTGAAGCTTTCTTT. It encodes CASSHSGSLAAEAFF.

The J gene is TRBJ1-1, the V gene TRBV6-1; maybe TRBD1 (5 bases). The CDR3 loop spans 14 amino acids. Deletions cut 5 bases from V and 8 bases from J, with 18 bases between. Germline assignment: CDR1 MNHNS and CDR2 SASEGT. The DNA of the CDR3 is TGTGCCAGCAGTTATGGTGGGGGAGGGTTGGAAGCTTTCTTT. This codes for CASSYGGGGLEAFF.

This clonotype was observed at least ten times. The V and J genes are TRBV27 and TRBJ1-6; D gene ambiguous. V gave up 5 bases and J gave up 7 bases, with 15 bases separating them. The CDR3 runs to 15 residues. Germline-derived CDR1 and CDR2 are MNHEY and SMNVEV (reference sequence). CDR3 in DNA: TGTGCCAGCAGTACATGGACGGATGAAAATTCACCCCTCCACTTT. Translating it yields CASSTWTDENSPLHF.

This chain links TRBV2 with TRBJ2-3; 13 bases agree with TRBD2. J gave up 5 bases and V 4 bases, and 6 bases lay outside the gene matches. The germline gives CDR1 SNHLY, CDR2 FYNNEI. The length of the CDR3 is 16 residues. CDR3: CASSVKLAGGQDTQYF. The CDR3, as DNA: TGTGCCAGCAGTGTTAAACTAGCGGGGGGGCAAGATACGCAGTATTTT.

This clonotype appeared many times. The CDR3 loop is CASSFLLQGVYEQYF. In DNA, the CDR3 is TGTGCCAGCAGCTTTTTGCTACAGGGGGTTTACGAGCAGTACTTC. The chain links TRBV7-8 to TRBJ2-7, with 8 bases matching TRBD1. After removal of 3 bases from V and 4 bases from J, the junction contained 8 bases not matched to a gene. Germline loops: CDR1 SGHVS, CDR2 FQNEAQ. The CDR3 length is 15 residues.

The CDR3 DNA reads TGCAGTGCTCTTACTAACTATGGCTACACCTTC. It specifies CSALTNYGYTF. The rearrangement joins TRBV20-1 to TRBJ1-2; D ambiguous. Germline CDR1 and CDR2: DFQATT and SNEGSKA (reference sequence). This CDR3 spans 11 amino acids. The V end lost 5 bases, the J end lost 0 bases, and 4 bases lay between the germline ends.

This clonotype showed up many times. V gene TRBV28 combines with J gene TRBJ2-7; TRBD1 agrees at 7 bases. Looked up from germline, CDR1 is MDHEN and CDR2 is SYDVKM. This CDR3 has 14 residues. The V segment lost 2 bases and the J segment 3 bases; nucleotides outside the gene matches: 4. CDR3 loop: CASSLPGQNYEQYF. The CDR3 DNA sequence: TGTGCCAGCAGTTTACCGGGACAGAACTACGAGCAGTACTTC.

This clonotype was detected a few times. The chain combines TRBV29-1 with TRBJ2-5; 9 positions agree with TRBD1. Trimming removed 3 bases from V and 4 bases from J; junction bases left unmatched: 6. This CDR3 is 14 amino acids long. Germline CDR1 and CDR2: SQVTM and ANQGSEA. The chain's CDR3 is CSVDIDRGSETQYF. The CDR3 DNA is TGCAGCGTTGACATAGACAGGGGGTCAGAGACCCAGTACTTC.

The genes are TRBV4-3 and TRBJ2-1; the D call may be TRBD1 or TRBD2 (5 bases each). This CDR3 has 14 residues. Germline V gives CDR1 LGHNA, CDR2 YSLEER. Trimming shortened V by 3 bases and J by 8 bases, and 14 bases separated the two germline ends. The CDR3 sequence: CASSQNLRGDEQFF. The CDR3 DNA is TGCGCCAGCAGCCAGAATCTCAGAGGGGATGAGCAGTTCTTC.

This clonotype was observed many times. The V gene is TRBV20-1, the J gene TRBJ1-4; D call uncertain. Trimming pared 6 bases from V and 0 bases from J, leaving 8 bases between. Germline lookup yields CDR1 DFQATT and CDR2 SNEGSKA (reference sequence). The CDR3 spans 13 residues. CDR3 protein: CSAPVATNEKLFF. The CDR3, as DNA: TGCAGTGCACCGGTTGCAACTAATGAAAAACTGTTTTTT.

This clonotype was counted a few times. V and J are TRBV7-8 and TRBJ1-2; no clear D gene. The V gene lost 1 base and the J gene lost 6 bases, with 12 bases spanning the gap. Germline assignment: CDR1 SGHVS and CDR2 FQNEAQ. This CDR3 has 14 residues. The CDR3 sequence: CASSLGVEGDGYTF. CDR3 sequence (DNA): TGTGCCAGCAGCTTAGGCGTGGAAGGAGATGGCTACACCTTC.